This T cell receptor beta chain was observed in a study of T cell responses to AZD1222 COVID-19 vaccine. The wider study: Researchers grouped second doses given at about 4 or about 12 weeks into one pool.

Produced via immunoSEQ multiplex PCR; TCRdb's table is partial and in-frame only. The sample holds fewer than 150,000 clones, 70% to 90% seen once. V was clipped by 4 bases and J by 5 bases; unmatched bases: 7. The CDR3 spans 16 residues. Germline assignment: CDR1 SGHNT and CDR2 YYREEE (reference sequence). Sequenced here: peripheral blood, sampled on day 0 of AZD1222 vaccination. The chain couples TRBV5-4 to TRBJ2-7, with 15 bases that match TRBD2. This TCR derives from an adult in good health. The CDR3 nucleotides are TGTGCCAGCAGCCGCGGACTAGCGGGAGGGCCGAACGAGCAGTACTTC. Residues: CASSRGLAGGPNEQYF. Drawing the rest from reference TRBV5-4 and TRBJ2-7, the complete variable domain is ETGVTQSPTHLIKTRGQQVTLRCSSQSGHNTVSWYQQALGQGPQFIFQYYREEENGRGNFPPRFSGLQFPNYSSELNVNALELDDSALYLCASSRGLAGGPNEQYFGPGTRLTVT.